This T cell receptor (beta chain) comes out of a study of blood T cell repertoires in COVID-19. Looking at the study overall: The United States, Italy and Spain provided the acute and convalescent COVID-19 samples. T cells, B-cell-depleted T cells, or PBMCs supplied cDNA or gDNA.

Original analysis: Reference gene primer amplification in the assay estimated nucleated cell counts. Clones were read by immunoSEQ multiplex PCR, and TCRdb kept only the in-frame ones, dropping some. That table furnishes V, J and clone size, whereas the DNA furnished D and trimming. The sample carries around 150,000 clones, around nine tenths recorded once. Germline assignment: CDR1 GTSNPN and CDR2 SVGIG (reference sequence). CDR3 length equals 14 residues. Trimming removed 5 bases at V and 5 bases at J, with 19 bases between. Specimen: peripheral blood. The TCR originated in a woman aged 40-49 years with acute or convalescent COVID-19. The V and J genes are TRBV30 and TRBJ2-7; perhaps TRBD1 as D (6 bases). Here the CDR3 DNA reads TGTGCCTGGCGCCTTATGGGGGCTATCCACGAGCAGTACTTC. It translates to CAWRLMGAIHEQYF.